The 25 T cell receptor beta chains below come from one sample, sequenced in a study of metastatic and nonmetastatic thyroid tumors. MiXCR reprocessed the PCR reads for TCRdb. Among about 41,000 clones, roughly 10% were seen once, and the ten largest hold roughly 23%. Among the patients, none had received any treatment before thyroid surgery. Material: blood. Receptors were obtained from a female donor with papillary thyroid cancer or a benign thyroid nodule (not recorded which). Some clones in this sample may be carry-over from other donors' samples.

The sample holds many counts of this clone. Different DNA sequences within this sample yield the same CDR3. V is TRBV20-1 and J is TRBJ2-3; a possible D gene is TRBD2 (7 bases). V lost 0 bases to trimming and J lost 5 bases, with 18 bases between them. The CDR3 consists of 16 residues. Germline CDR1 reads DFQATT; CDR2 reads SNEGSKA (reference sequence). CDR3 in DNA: TGCAGTGCTAGAGATCTTAGGGGGGAGGGCCAAGATACGCAGTATTTT. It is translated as CSARDLRGEGQDTQYF.

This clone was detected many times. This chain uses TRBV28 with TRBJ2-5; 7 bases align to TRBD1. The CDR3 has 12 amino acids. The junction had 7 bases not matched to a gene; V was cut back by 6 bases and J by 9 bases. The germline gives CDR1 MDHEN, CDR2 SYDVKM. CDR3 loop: CASRRDSRAQYF. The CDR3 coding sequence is TGTGCCAGCAGACGGGACAGCAGGGCCCAGTACTTC.

The CDR3 region is CASSYPPLSGHPNEQFF. Written as DNA, the CDR3 is TGTGCCAGCAGCTACCCCCCACTAAGTGGACATCCCAATGAGCAGTTCTTC. The V call is TRBV11-2, the J call TRBJ2-1; D is possibly TRBD1 (5 bases). The CDR3 spans 17 residues. V was cut by 4 bases and J by 6 bases, with 22 bases left in between. In germline, CDR1 is SGHAT, CDR2 FQNNGV.

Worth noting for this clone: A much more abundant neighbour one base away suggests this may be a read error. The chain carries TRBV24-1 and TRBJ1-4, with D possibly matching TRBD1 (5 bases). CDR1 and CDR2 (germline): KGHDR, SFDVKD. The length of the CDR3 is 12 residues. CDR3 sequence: CVTKGEGEKLFF. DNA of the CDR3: TGTGTCACCAAAGGGGAAGGTGAAAAACTGTTTTTT.

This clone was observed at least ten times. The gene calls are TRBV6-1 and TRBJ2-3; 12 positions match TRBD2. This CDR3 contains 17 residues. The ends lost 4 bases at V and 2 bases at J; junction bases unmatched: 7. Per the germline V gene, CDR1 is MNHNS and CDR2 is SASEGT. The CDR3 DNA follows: TGTGCCAGCAGTGTTAGACTAGCGGGAGCCCCCACAGATACGCAGTATTTT. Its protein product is CASSVRLAGAPTDTQYF.

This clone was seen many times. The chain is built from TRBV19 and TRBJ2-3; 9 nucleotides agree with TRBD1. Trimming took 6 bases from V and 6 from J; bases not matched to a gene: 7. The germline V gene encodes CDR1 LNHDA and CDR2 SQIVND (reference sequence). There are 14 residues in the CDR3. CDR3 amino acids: CASSRDRVFDTQYF. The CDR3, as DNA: TGTGCCAGTAGCCGGGACAGGGTTTTTGATACGCAGTATTTT.

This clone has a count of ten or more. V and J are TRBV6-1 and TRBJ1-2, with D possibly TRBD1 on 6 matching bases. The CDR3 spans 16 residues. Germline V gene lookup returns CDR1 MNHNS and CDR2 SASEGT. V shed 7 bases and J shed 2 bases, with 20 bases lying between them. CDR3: CASNPTGVTTNYGYTF. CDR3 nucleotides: TGTGCCAGCAATCCGACAGGAGTCACTACCAACTATGGCTACACCTTC.

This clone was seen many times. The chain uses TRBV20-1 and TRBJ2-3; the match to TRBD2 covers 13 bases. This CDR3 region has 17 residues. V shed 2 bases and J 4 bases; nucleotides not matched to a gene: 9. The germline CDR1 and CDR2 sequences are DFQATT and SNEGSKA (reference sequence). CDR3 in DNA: TGCAGTGCTAGAAACCCCGGACTAGCGGGAGTGGCAGATACGCAGTATTTT. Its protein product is CSARNPGLAGVADTQYF.

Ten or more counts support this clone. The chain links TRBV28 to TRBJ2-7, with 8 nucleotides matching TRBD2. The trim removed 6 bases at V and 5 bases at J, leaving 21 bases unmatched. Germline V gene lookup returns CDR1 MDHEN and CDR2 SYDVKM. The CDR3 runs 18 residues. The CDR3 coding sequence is TGTGCCAGCAGCCCTAGGGAACTAGCGGTCCTCAAGCGCGACGAGCAGTACTTC. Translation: CASSPRELAVLKRDEQYF.

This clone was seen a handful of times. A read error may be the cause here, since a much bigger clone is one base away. CDR3 DNA: TGTGCCAGACATCGTCGGTATACGCAGTATTTT. Residues: CARHRRYTQYF. The chain combines TRBV10-3 with TRBJ2-3; D call uncertain. This CDR3 comprises 11 residues. Germline CDR1 is ENHRY and CDR2 is SYGVKD. V dropped 10 bases and J dropped 7 bases, with 12 bases sitting between them.

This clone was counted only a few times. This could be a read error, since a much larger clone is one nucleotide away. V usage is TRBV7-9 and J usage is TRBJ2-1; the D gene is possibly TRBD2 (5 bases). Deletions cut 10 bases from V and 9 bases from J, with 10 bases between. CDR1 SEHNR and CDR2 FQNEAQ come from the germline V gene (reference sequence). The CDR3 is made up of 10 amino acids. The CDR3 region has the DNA TGTGCCACCGATGGGAGTGAGCAGTTCTTC. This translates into CATDGSEQFF.

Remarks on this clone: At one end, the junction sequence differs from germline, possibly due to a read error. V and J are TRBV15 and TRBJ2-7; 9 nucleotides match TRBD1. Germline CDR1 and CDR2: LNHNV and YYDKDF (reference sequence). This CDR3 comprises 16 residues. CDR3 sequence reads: CATSRELGTGTYEQYF. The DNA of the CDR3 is TGTGCCACCAGCCGAGAACTCGGGACAGGGACCTACGAGCAGTACTTC.

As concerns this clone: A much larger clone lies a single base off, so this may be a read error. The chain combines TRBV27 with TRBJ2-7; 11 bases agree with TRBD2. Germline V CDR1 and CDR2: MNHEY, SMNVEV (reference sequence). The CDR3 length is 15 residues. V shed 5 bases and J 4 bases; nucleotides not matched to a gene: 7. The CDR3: CASSPETSGVYEQYF. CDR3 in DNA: TGTGCCAGCAGTCCCGAGACTAGCGGGGTGTACGAGCAGTACTTC.

CDR3: CASISPGGVPYEQYF. The CDR3 bases are TGTGCCAGCATTTCCCCGGGGGGGGTCCCCTACGAGCAGTACTTC. This chain links TRBV28 with TRBJ2-7; 8 bases are shared with TRBD2. This CDR3 has 15 residues. Trimming took 7 bases from V and 2 from J; bases not matched to a gene: 10. The V gene's germline CDR1 is MDHEN and CDR2 SYDVKM.

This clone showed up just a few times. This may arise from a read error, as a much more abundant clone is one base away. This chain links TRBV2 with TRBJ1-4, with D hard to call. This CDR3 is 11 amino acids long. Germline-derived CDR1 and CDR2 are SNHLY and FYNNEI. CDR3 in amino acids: CASRGYEKLLF. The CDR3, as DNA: TGTGCCAGCCGGGGTTATGAAAAACTGCTTTTT.

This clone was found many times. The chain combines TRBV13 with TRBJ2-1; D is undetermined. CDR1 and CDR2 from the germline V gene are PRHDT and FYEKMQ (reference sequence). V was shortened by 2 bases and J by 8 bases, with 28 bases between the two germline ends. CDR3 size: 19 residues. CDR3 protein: CASSLSASRFELVLDEQFF. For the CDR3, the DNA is TGTGCCAGCAGCTTATCTGCTAGTCGTTTTGAGCTTGTCCTTGATGAGCAGTTCTTC.

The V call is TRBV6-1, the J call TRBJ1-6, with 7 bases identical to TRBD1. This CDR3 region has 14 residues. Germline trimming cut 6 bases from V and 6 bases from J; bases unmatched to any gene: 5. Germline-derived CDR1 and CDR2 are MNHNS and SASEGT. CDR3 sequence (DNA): TGTGCCAGCAGGGGGGACAGAACTAATTCACCCCTCCACTTT. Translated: CASRGDRTNSPLHF.

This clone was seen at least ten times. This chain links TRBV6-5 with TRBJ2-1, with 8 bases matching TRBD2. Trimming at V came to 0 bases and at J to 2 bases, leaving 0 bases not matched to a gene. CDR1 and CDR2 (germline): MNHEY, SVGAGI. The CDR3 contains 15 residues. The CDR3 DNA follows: TGTGCCAGCAGTTACTCAGCGGGAGCCTACAATGAGCAGTTCTTC. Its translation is CASSYSAGAYNEQFF.

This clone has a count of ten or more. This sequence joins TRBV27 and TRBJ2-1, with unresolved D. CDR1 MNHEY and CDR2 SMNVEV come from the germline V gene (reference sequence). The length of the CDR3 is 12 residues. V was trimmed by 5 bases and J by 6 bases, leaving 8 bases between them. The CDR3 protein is CASSRPFNEQFF. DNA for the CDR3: TGTGCCAGCAGTAGGCCTTTCAATGAGCAGTTCTTC.

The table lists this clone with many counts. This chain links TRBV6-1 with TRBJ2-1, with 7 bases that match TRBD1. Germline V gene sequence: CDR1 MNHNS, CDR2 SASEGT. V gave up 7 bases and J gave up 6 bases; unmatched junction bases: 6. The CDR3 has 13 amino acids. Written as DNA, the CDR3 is TGTGCCAGCACGCAACAGGGGCGCAATGAGCAGTTCTTC. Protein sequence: CASTQQGRNEQFF.

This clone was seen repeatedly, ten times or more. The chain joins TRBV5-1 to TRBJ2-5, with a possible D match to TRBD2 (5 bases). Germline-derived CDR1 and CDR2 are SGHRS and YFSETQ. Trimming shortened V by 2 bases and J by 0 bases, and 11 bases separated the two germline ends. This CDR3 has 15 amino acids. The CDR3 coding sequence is TGCGCCAGCAGCTTTGTCGGGATGTACCAAGAGACCCAGTACTTC. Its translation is CASSFVGMYQETQYF.

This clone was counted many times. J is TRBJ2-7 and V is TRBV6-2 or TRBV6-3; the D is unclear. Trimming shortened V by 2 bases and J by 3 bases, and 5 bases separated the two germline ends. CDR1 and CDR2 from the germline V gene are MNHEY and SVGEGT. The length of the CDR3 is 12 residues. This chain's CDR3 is CASSYGIYEQYF. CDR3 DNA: TGTGCCAGCAGTTACGGCATCTACGAGCAGTACTTC.

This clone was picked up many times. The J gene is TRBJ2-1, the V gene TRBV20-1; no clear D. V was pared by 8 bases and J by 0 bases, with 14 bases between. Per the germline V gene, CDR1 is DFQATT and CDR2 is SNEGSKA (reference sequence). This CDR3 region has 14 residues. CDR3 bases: TGCAGTCCTGTAGGTTCCAGCTCCTACAATGAGCAGTTCTTC. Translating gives CSPVGSSSYNEQFF.

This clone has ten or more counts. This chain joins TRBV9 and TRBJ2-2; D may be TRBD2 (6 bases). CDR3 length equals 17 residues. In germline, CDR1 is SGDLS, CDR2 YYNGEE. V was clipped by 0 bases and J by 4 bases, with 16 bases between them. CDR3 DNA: TGTGCCAGCAGCGTAGCTACTGGGGGGTTCGGCACCGGGGAGCTGTTTTTT. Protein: CASSVATGGFGTGELFF.

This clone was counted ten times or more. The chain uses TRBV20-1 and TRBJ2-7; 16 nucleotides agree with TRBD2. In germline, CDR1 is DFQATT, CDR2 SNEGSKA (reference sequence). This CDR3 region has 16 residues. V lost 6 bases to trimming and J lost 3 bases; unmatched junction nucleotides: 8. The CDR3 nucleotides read TGCAGTGCCGGGACTAGCGGGAGGGCCATCCGCTACGAGCAGTACTTC. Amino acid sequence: CSAGTSGRAIRYEQYF.